This passage covers 6 T cell receptor beta chains from one sample sequenced in a study of blood T cells in healthy people across ages. It was with a sample-barcoded 5' primer and a J-beta primer mix that a second PCR of about 6 to 12 cycles was run. TCRdb itself ran the 5' RACE reads through MiXCR, one entry per CDR3 protein. Altogether 800,000 or so distinct CDR3 sequences are present, about half being singletons, with the ten largest covering less than 20%. Sequences were obtained from blood. These TCRs come from a man older than 75 in good health.

J is TRBJ1-2 and V is TRBV20-1; TRBD1 is a possible D gene (6 bases). Trimming took off 6 bases at V and 0 bases at J, with 17 bases between the two ends. Germline V gene data show CDR1 as DFQATT and CDR2 as SNEGSKA (reference sequence). CDR3 length: 15 residues. This chain's CDR3 is CSARDNPRANYGYTF. The DNA for the CDR3 is TGCAGTGCCCGGGACAACCCCCGAGCTAACTATGGCTACACCTTC.

This rearrangement joins TRBV5-1 to TRBJ2-5; D assignment may be TRBD1 or TRBD2 (5 bases each). Trimming pared 0 bases from V and 11 bases from J, leaving 20 bases between. The CDR3 consists of 15 residues. Germline values: CDR1 SGHRS, CDR2 YFSETQ. The CDR3 region has the DNA TGCGCCAGCAGCTTGGTGGGGGTTTCCTACAATGAGCAGTACTTC. Residues: CASSLVGVSYNEQYF.

V is TRBV10-2 and J is TRBJ2-3; the D gene is possibly TRBD1 (5 bases). This CDR3 spans 14 amino acids. V shed 2 bases and J shed 1 base, with 7 bases lying between them. Germline V CDR1 and CDR2: WSHSY, SAAADI. Written as DNA, the CDR3 is TGCGCCAGCAGTGAGGCGACAGGCACAGATACGCAGTATTTT. Protein product: CASSEATGTDTQYF.

A few counts support this clonotype. CDR3 sequence (DNA): TGTGCCAGCAGTCTGGACAGGGATCTACATGGCTACACCTTC. Translated: CASSLDRDLHGYTF. The rearrangement joins TRBV12-3 or TRBV12-4 to TRBJ1-2; 8 bases map to TRBD1. V shed 5 bases and J 6 bases; nucleotides not matched to a gene: 8. The CDR3 totals 14 residues.

The genes are TRBV2 and TRBJ2-1, with 10 bases identical to TRBD2. V gave up 0 bases and J gave up 6 bases; unmatched junction bases: 11. This CDR3 region has 18 residues. Per the germline V gene, CDR1 is SNHLY and CDR2 is FYNNEI. CDR3 protein: CASSEALLAGGYGNEQFF. CDR3 nucleotide sequence: TGTGCCAGCAGTGAAGCGCTTTTAGCGGGAGGCTACGGCAATGAGCAGTTCTTC.

Of note for this clonotype: A much bigger clone sits one base away, suggesting this may be a read error. The J gene is TRBJ2-1, the V gene TRBV7-2; D is possibly TRBD1 or TRBD2 (5 bases each). V was pared by 5 bases and J by 13 bases, with 18 bases between. Germline V lookup: CDR1 SGHTA, CDR2 FQGNSA. The CDR3 runs 13 residues. The CDR3 region has the DNA TGTGCCAGCAGCCCCGACCAGACGGGGACCCAGTTCTTC. This sequence encodes CASSPDQTGTQFF.